This T cell receptor (beta chain) was recorded in a study of CD8 T cells in Susac syndrome. Reverse transcription of about 0.45 to 1 ug RNA was carried out with random hexamers. By means of immunoSEQ multiplex PCR, TCR beta CDR3 spanning 54 Vbeta and 13 Jbeta underwent amplification. TCRdb analysed the immunoSEQ multiplex PCR reads with MiXCR anew, one entry per CDR3 protein. The sample contains approximately 170,000 distinct CDR3 sequences, 90% to 95% of which appear only once. This receptor was obtained from a human donor in good health. Sequencing was carried out using CD4+ T cells from PBMCs.

CDR3 sequence reads: CASRTWDRGDQETQYF. CDR3 bases: TGTGCCAGCAGGACTTGGGACAGGGGTGATCAAGAGACCCAGTACTTC. This rearrangement joins TRBV11-2 to TRBJ2-5; 10 bases are a match to TRBD1. Germline assignment: CDR1 SGHAT and CDR2 FQNNGV. V lost 6 bases and J lost 2; bases outside the gene matches: 9. This CDR3 spans 16 amino acids.